The rows below give T cell receptor beta chains drawn from one sample of a study of T cells after yellow fever vaccination. TCRdb processed the 5' RACE reads anew with MiXCR; each CDR3 protein has one entry. The table has 400,000 or so distinct CDR3 sequences, more than 9% seen once. Material: PBMCs, obtained on the day of the first yellow fever vaccination. These receptors all stem from a man aged 18 to 29 who received the YFV17D yellow fever vaccine. Each CDR3 is given with its conserved first and last residue. The D gene is left open where the match is weak. Clone size is stated in some rows and not others, as once, few, many or a class when expanded.

j_call cdr3_length clone_size v_call d_call cdr3_aa cdr3_nt
TRBJ2-3 14 . TRBV20-1 TRBD2 CSALRGKSTDTQYF TGCAGTGCTCTGCGGGGGAAAAGCACAGATACGCAGTATTTT
TRBJ2-7 15 many TRBV4-3 . CASSQVSGSSYEQYF TGCGCCAGCAGCCAAGTTAGCGGATCCTCCTACGAGCAGTACTTC
TRBJ2-3 13 few TRBV2 . CASSEGVADTQYF TGTGCCAGCAGTGAAGGGGTGGCAGATACGCAGTATTTT
TRBJ2-1 15 few TRBV20-1 . CSAREETLSYNEQFF TGCAGTGCTAGAGAGGAAACTCTCTCCTACAATGAGCAGTTCTTC
TRBJ2-7 16 . TRBV12-3/TRBV12-4 . CASSFSLGTPTYEQYF TGTGCCAGCAGTTTTAGCCTCGGGACACCTACCTACGAGCAGTACTTC
TRBJ1-2 13 many TRBV6-1 . CASSEIDSYGYTF TGTGCCAGCAGCGAGATTGACAGCTATGGCTACACCTTC
TRBJ2-3 15 many TRBV7-9 TRBD1 CASSRTGGNTDTQYF TGTGCCAGCAGCAGGACAGGGGGTAACACAGATACGCAGTATTTT
TRBJ2-7 18 few TRBV4-1 . CASTTRAPGDWSNAEQYF TGCGCCAGCACTACCCGGGCCCCAGGGGACTGGTCTAACGCGGAGCAGTACTTC
TRBJ1-2 13 . TRBV12-3/TRBV12-4 . CASSKSGNYGYTF TGTGCCAGCAGTAAGTCCGGGAACTATGGCTACACCTTC
TRBJ2-1 14 . TRBV11-2 . CASSLSGTYNEQFF TGTGCCAGCAGCTTAAGCGGTACCTACAATGAGCAGTTCTTC
TRBJ2-7 16 few TRBV7-9 . CASSLTRDGSSYEQYF TGTGCCAGCAGCTTAACCCGGGACGGCAGCTCCTACGAGCAGTACTTC
TRBJ2-3 19 . TRBV19 TRBD2 CASTLGLAGGISSTDTQYF TGTGCCAGTACCCTCGGACTAGCGGGGGGTATTTCTAGCACAGATACGCAGTATTTT
TRBJ2-5 15 few TRBV20-1 TRBD2 CSAEGPSGEQETQYF TGCAGTGCTGAAGGACCCAGCGGGGAGCAAGAGACCCAGTACTTC
TRBJ1-6 18 few TRBV5-1 . CASSLEQTYSSYNSPLHF TGCGCCAGCAGCTTGGAACAGACATACAGCTCCTATAATTCACCCCTCCACTTT
TRBJ2-3 13 many TRBV7-9 . CASSLDGTDTQYF TGTGCCAGCAGCTTAGATGGGACCGATACGCAGTATTTT
TRBJ2-5 14 few TRBV6-5 . CASSSRSGEETQYF TGTGCCAGCAGTTCTCGTTCGGGGGAGGAGACCCAGTACTTC
TRBJ1-4 16 . TRBV12-3/TRBV12-4 . CASSSGTRPTNEKLFF TGTGCCAGCAGCTCGGGGACAAGACCAACTAATGAAAAACTGTTTTTT
TRBJ2-1 15 . TRBV15 . CATSRGVRMGVEQFF TGTGCCACCAGCAGAGGGGTAAGGATGGGGGTTGAGCAGTTCTTC
TRBJ1-6 14 many TRBV3-2 . CASSQGTGGSPLHF TGTGCCAGCAGCCAGGGGACAGGGGGCTCACCCCTCCACTTT
TRBJ2-1 15 few TRBV5-1 TRBD2 CASGSLGGAYNEQFF TGCGCCAGCGGGAGCCTCGGGGGGGCATACAATGAGCAGTTCTTC
TRBJ1-5 15 . TRBV13 . CASSLGASSNQPQHF TGTGCCAGCAGCTTGGGGGCGAGTTCCAATCAGCCCCAGCATTTT
TRBJ2-2 11 few TRBV5-5 . CASSWAGKMFF TGTGCCAGCAGCTGGGCGGGGAAGATGTTTTTT
TRBJ1-5 14 few TRBV10-3 . CAISESLGDQPQHF TGTGCCATCAGTGAGTCGTTAGGTGATCAGCCCCAGCATTTT
TRBJ2-3 13 . TRBV24-1 . CATSAQATDTQYF TGTGCCACCAGTGCGCAGGCCACAGATACGCAGTATTTT
TRBJ1-5 16 . TRBV4-1 . CASSQGWDPSNQPQHF TGCGCCAGCAGCCAAGGGTGGGACCCGAGCAATCAGCCCCAGCATTTT
TRBJ2-3 13 few TRBV5-1 . CASSAPGADTQYF TGCGCCAGCAGCGCGCCGGGTGCAGATACGCAGTATTTT
TRBJ2-5 15 . TRBV5-6 TRBD1 CASRIRTGSGETQYF TGTGCCAGCAGGATTCGGACAGGGTCGGGAGAGACCCAGTACTTC
TRBJ2-5 14 . TRBV7-9 . CASSSIGSQETQYF TGTGCCAGCAGCTCCATAGGGTCCCAAGAGACCCAGTACTTC